This is a list of T cell receptor beta chains from one sample in a study of blood T cell repertoires in COVID-19. Clones were read by immunoSEQ multiplex PCR, and TCRdb kept only the in-frame ones, dropping some. This table has about 280,000 clones, around 90% appearing once. Sequencing input: peripheral blood. The origin of the receptors is a man aged 18 to 29 with active or convalescent COVID-19. Each CDR3 is given with its conserved first and last residue. A D gene is named only where the DNA matches it firmly. Size is omitted from some rows. Given values are once, few, many or a class for expanded clones.

size	V	J	D	DNA	CDR3
NA	TRBV5-6	TRBJ2-3	TRBD2	TGTGCCAGCAGCTTGGGCGGGGGGGTCGGTAGTACAGATACGCAGTATTTT	CASSLGGGVGSTDTQYF
NA	TRBV9	TRBJ1-1	TRBD1	TGTGCCAGCAGCGGGGGGACAGGGTTGAACACTGAAGCTTTCTTT	CASSGGTGLNTEAFF
NA	TRBV7-9	TRBJ1-6	NA	TGTGCCAGCAGCCCTGGACAGCTCTCCTATAATTCACCCCTCCACTTT	CASSPGQLSYNSPLHF
NA	TRBV27	TRBJ2-7	TRBD1	TGTGCCAGCAGTACACGGGACAGAGGTCAGTACGAGCAGTACTTC	CASSTRDRGQYEQYF
once	TRBV7-9	TRBJ2-2	NA	TGTGCCAGCAGCCCCAGGGCCTCGGACACCGGGGAGCTGTTTTTT	CASSPRASDTGELFF
NA	TRBV3-1/TRBV3-2	TRBJ2-7	TRBD2	TGTGCCAGCAGCCAAGTGGGGAGCGGGGGTCCCTACGAGCAGTACTTC	CASSQVGSGGPYEQYF
NA	TRBV7-2	TRBJ2-7	TRBD1	TGTGCCAGCAGCTTGTATCTGGGACAGGGGGCCTACGAGCAGTACTTC	CASSLYLGQGAYEQYF
NA	TRBV9	TRBJ2-1	TRBD2	TGTGCCAGCAGCATAAGACTAGCGGGGAGCTACAATGAGCAGTTCTTC	CASSIRLAGSYNEQFF
NA	TRBV6-5	TRBJ2-1	NA	TGTGCCAGCAGTTACCTGACAGGAGGTTCGGATGAGCAGTTCTTC	CASSYLTGGSDEQFF
NA	TRBV12-3/TRBV12-4	TRBJ2-3	NA	TGTGCCAGCAGCCTACGAGATACGCAGTATTTT	CASSLRDTQYF
NA	TRBV18	TRBJ2-4	NA	TGTGCCAGCTCAGACGGTTACGAGGGACTAAACATTCAGTACTTC	CASSDGYEGLNIQYF
NA	TRBV14	TRBJ2-7	NA	TGTGCCAGCAGCCAAGTAGGGGGATACGAGCAGTACTTC	CASSQVGGYEQYF
NA	TRBV10-3	TRBJ2-1	NA	TGTGCCATCCGAGAGGATTCCTACAATGAGCAGTTCTTC	CAIREDSYNEQFF
NA	TRBV9	TRBJ2-1	TRBD2	TGTGCCAGCAGCGGTAGCGGGGGGGCTTACAATGAGCAGTTCTTC	CASSGSGGAYNEQFF
few	TRBV3-1/TRBV3-2	TRBJ2-7	NA	TGTGCCAGCAGCCCCCGTGGAGGGTACGAGCAGTACTTC	CASSPRGGYEQYF
many	TRBV9	TRBJ2-3	TRBD2	TGTGCCAGCAGCGTAGGCCTAGCGGGGGTTGTAACAGATACGCAGTATTTT	CASSVGLAGVVTDTQYF
NA	TRBV7-3	TRBJ2-1	TRBD2	TGTGCCAGCGGATTCCGGGGAGGGCAGGGATATGAGCAGTTCTTC	CASGFRGGQGYEQFF
NA	TRBV19	TRBJ2-2	TRBD1	TGTGCCAGTGATCGGACAGGGGTCACCGGGGAGCTGTTTTTT	CASDRTGVTGELFF
once	TRBV7-2	TRBJ1-2	NA	TGTGCCAGCAGCTTAGAGAGGGGGAGTGGCTACACCTTC	CASSLERGSGYTF
few	TRBV11-2	TRBJ1-2	TRBD1	TGTGCCAGCAGCCACGCCCCGGGGACAGGGGATAGAGAAGGCTACACCTTC	CASSHAPGTGDREGYTF
NA	TRBV7-8	TRBJ2-1	NA	TGTGCCAGCAGCCCCCTAGGGGGGGAAGACAATGAGCAGTTCTTC	CASSPLGGEDNEQFF
NA	TRBV5-1	TRBJ2-2	NA	TGCGCCAGCAGCTTTTTAGGGGCAGCGAACACCGGGGAGCTGTTTTTT	CASSFLGAANTGELFF
NA	TRBV5-4	TRBJ2-7	TRBD1	TGTGCCAGCAGCCCGCCCCCCGGGACAGACTCCTACGAGCAGTACTTC	CASSPPPGTDSYEQYF
NA	TRBV5-1	TRBJ2-7	TRBD1	TGCGCCAGCAGCGGGGGACAGGGAAGCGACGAGCAGTACTTC	CASSGGQGSDEQYF
NA	TRBV2	TRBJ1-3	TRBD1	TGTGCCAGCAGTGATGCAGGGGGGCCCGGAAACACCATATATTTT	CASSDAGGPGNTIYF
NA	TRBV5-4	TRBJ2-5	NA	TGTGCCAGCAGCGGGCGGACAGAACAAGAGACCCAGTACTTC	CASSGRTEQETQYF
NA	TRBV9	TRBJ2-1	TRBD2	TGTGCCAGCAGCCCGCTGCGCGGGGGAATTTACAATGAGCAGTTCTTC	CASSPLRGGIYNEQFF
once	TRBV29-1	TRBJ1-2	TRBD1	TGCAGCGTTGTTGGGGACAGGGGGCCGAGAGGCTACACCTTC	CSVVGDRGPRGYTF
NA	TRBV13	TRBJ2-1	NA	TGTGCCAGCAGCCCAGGGCGCCAGGCTCTGAGTGAGCAGTTCTTC	CASSPGRQALSEQFF
NA	TRBV2	TRBJ2-7	NA	TGTGCCAGCAACTTGGACAGCTCCTACGAGCAGTACTTC	CASNLDSSYEQYF
NA	TRBV10-3	TRBJ1-1	TRBD1	TGTGCCACCCACCCCGGGACAGGGTTGAACACTGAAGCTTTCTTT	CATHPGTGLNTEAFF
NA	TRBV4-1	TRBJ2-3	NA	TGCGCCAGCAGCCCGCAGGGTTGGAGCACAGATACGCAGTATTTT	CASSPQGWSTDTQYF
NA	TRBV3-1/TRBV3-2	TRBJ2-1	TRBD1	TGTGCCAGCAGCCAAGAACCGGGACAGGGGGCGTTTGAGCAGTTCTTC	CASSQEPGQGAFEQFF
NA	TRBV5-1	TRBJ2-1	TRBD1	TGCGCCAGCAGCTTTACAGGGGGCTCCTACAATGAGCAGTTCTTC	CASSFTGGSYNEQFF
NA	TRBV6-6	TRBJ2-3	NA	TGTGCCAGCAGTTACTCCCAAGATACGCAGTATTTT	CASSYSQDTQYF
NA	TRBV7-2	TRBJ1-2	NA	TGTGCCAGCAGCGCGGGAGGGAACAATGGCTACACCTTC	CASSAGGNNGYTF
NA	TRBV20-1	TRBJ1-2	NA	TGCAGTGCTAGTTTCGGGGATGGCTACACCTTC	CSASFGDGYTF
once	TRBV4-1	TRBJ1-1	NA	TGCGCCAGCAGCCTGCGGGGGACACCGAACACTGAAGCTTTCTTT	CASSLRGTPNTEAFF
NA	TRBV10-2	TRBJ2-1	TRBD2	TGCGCCAGCAGGACTAGCGGGAGTACCCATGAGCAGTTCTTC	CASRTSGSTHEQFF
NA	TRBV7-2	TRBJ1-2	NA	TGTGCCAGCAGCTTGGGATTGGGGGGTGGCTACACCTTC	CASSLGLGGGYTF
few	TRBV28	TRBJ1-1	TRBD1	TGTGCCAGCAGTTTCACCGGACAGGGAGGCACTGAAGCTTTCTTT	CASSFTGQGGTEAFF
NA	TRBV7-2	TRBJ1-2	TRBD1	TGTGCCAGCAGCCCATGGACAGGGCACGAATATGGCTACACCTTC	CASSPWTGHEYGYTF
NA	TRBV9	TRBJ1-1	TRBD1	TGTGCCAGCAGCCAGCGGACAGGGGCTGAAGCTTTCTTT	CASSQRTGAEAFF
NA	TRBV3-1/TRBV3-2	TRBJ1-3	TRBD1	TGTGCCAGCAAAAAGGACAGGGTCTCTGGAAACACCATATATTTT	CASKKDRVSGNTIYF
NA	TRBV27	TRBJ1-5	NA	TGTGCCAGCAGCATCGGGGGTTATAGCAATCAGCCCCAGCATTTT	CASSIGGYSNQPQHF
few	TRBV12-5	TRBJ1-3	NA	TGTGCTAGTGGTTTGATCTCAACAGGGATCGGAAACACCATATATTTT	CASGLISTGIGNTIYF
NA	TRBV10-3	TRBJ1-2	NA	TGTGCCATCAGTGATCGATACTCGGCGGGGGACGGCTACACCTTC	CAISDRYSAGDGYTF
once	TRBV4-1	TRBJ2-5	NA	TGCGCCAGCAGCCAAGTCAGTCAAGAGACCCAGTACTTC	CASSQVSQETQYF
few	TRBV7-2	TRBJ2-7	TRBD2	TGTGCCAGCAGCTTGGATAGCGGGGCCTACGAGCAGTACTTC	CASSLDSGAYEQYF
NA	TRBV7-9	TRBJ1-6	TRBD1	TGTGCCAGCAGCTTAAAGGTCAGGGGGGATTCACCCCTCCACTTT	CASSLKVRGDSPLHF
NA	TRBV13	TRBJ2-7	TRBD2	TGTGCCAGCAGCTTCGGGACTAGCGGCTACGAGCAGTACTTC	CASSFGTSGYEQYF
NA	TRBV11-2	TRBJ1-6	NA	TGTGCCAGCAGTAGTACGCTTGGTAATTCACCCCTCCACTTT	CASSSTLGNSPLHF
few	TRBV18	TRBJ2-7	TRBD2	TGTGCCAGCTCACCACCGGGACTAGCGGGAGAAACCTACGAGCAGTACTTC	CASSPPGLAGETYEQYF
NA	TRBV7-2	TRBJ2-5	TRBD2	TGTGCCAGCAGCCCTTGGACTAGCGCGGTCTCCGAAGAGACCCAGTACTTC	CASSPWTSAVSEETQYF
NA	TRBV24-1	TRBJ2-2	NA	TGTGCCACCAGCGGGAACACCGGGGAGCTGTTTTTT	CATSGNTGELFF
NA	TRBV14	TRBJ1-4	NA	TGTGCCAGCAGCCAGTCCTCTAAGTGGGAAAAACTGTTTTTT	CASSQSSKWEKLFF
NA	TRBV19	TRBJ1-5	NA	TGTGCCAGTAGTATATCCCCTCGAGGGAAGGTAGGTCAGCCCCAGCATTTT	CASSISPRGKVGQPQHF
once	TRBV6-1	TRBJ1-6	NA	TGTGCCAGCAGTGAAATGGTAATGGGCAGGGGTTATAATTCACCCCTCCACTTT	CASSEMVMGRGYNSPLHF